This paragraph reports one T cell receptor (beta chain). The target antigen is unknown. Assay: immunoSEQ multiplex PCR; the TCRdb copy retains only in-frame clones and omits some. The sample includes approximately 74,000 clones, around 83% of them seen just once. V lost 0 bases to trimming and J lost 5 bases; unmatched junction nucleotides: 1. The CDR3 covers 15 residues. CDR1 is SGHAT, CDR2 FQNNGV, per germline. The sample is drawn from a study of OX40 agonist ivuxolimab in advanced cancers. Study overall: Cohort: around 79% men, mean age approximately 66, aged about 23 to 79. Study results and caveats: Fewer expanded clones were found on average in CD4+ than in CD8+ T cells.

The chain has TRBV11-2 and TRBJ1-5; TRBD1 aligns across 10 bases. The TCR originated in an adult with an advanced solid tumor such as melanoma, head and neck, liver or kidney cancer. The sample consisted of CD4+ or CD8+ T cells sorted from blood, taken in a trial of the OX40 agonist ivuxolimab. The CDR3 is CASSLDGQGDQPQHF. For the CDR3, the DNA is TGTGCCAGCAGCTTAGACGGACAGGGGGATCAGCCCCAGCATTTT. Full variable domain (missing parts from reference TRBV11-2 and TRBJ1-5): EAGVAQSPRYKIIEKRQSVAFWCNPISGHATLYWYQQILGQGPKLLIQFQNNGVVDDSQLPKDRFSAERLKGVDSTLKIQPAKLEDSAVYLCASSLDGQGDQPQHFGDGTRLSIL.